Following are 14 T cell receptor beta chains from one sample sequenced in a study of identical twins. TCRdb processed the 5' RACE reads anew with MiXCR; each CDR3 protein has one entry. The sample has about 660,000 distinct CDR3 sequences, 8.5% to 9.5% seen once; the top ten hold around 0.98%. Another study also made use of these data, one on yellow fever vaccine responses in identical twins.

The sequenced material came from PBMCs. The receptors originated from a woman aged 18-35 years in good health.

In its sample, this clonotype was seen once. The chain has TRBV20-1 and TRBJ1-1, with D perhaps matching TRBD1 (6 bases). This CDR3 has 14 amino acids. Germline V gene lookup returns CDR1 DFQATT and CDR2 SNEGSKA (reference sequence). The V end lost 6 bases, the J end lost 1 base, and 15 bases lay between the germline ends. This chain's CDR3 is CSAPDSWGNTEAFF. The CDR3 nucleotides are TGCAGTGCGCCGGACAGCTGGGGGAACACTGAAGCTTTCTTT.

The sample holds many counts of this clonotype. J is TRBJ2-2 and V is TRBV29-1; tentative D call: TRBD2 (6 bases). Germline CDR1 SQVTM, CDR2 ANQGSEA. This CDR3 is 12 amino acids long. The germline V and J ends were trimmed by 5 bases and 3 bases, with 7 bases remaining between them. CDR3 sequence reads: CSVRRDTGELFF. In DNA, the CDR3 is TGCAGCGTTAGGAGGGACACCGGGGAGCTGTTTTTT.

The V call is TRBV10-3, the J call TRBJ2-5; maybe TRBD2 (5 bases). V was clipped by 6 bases and J by 2 bases, with 10 bases between them. CDR1 is ENHRY, CDR2 SYGVKD, per germline. The CDR3 totals 13 residues. CDR3 coding DNA: TGTGCCATCAGCCGGACTTTGCAAGAGACCCAGTACTTC. It is translated as CAISRTLQETQYF.

This clonotype was detected many times. The J gene is TRBJ1-1, the V gene TRBV7-9, with 7 nucleotides matching TRBD1. Germline trimming cut 3 bases from V and 3 bases from J; bases unmatched to any gene: 4. The length of the CDR3 is 14 residues. The germline CDR1 and CDR2 sequences are SEHNR and FQNEAQ (reference sequence). The CDR3 coding sequence is TGTGCCAGCAGCTTCATAACAGGGGACACTGAAGCTTTCTTT. Amino acids: CASSFITGDTEAFF.

DNA of the CDR3: TGTGCCAGCAGCGAGGCCCTCCTCGGAGGGGGCGGCTACACCTTC. Encoded protein: CASSEALLGGGGYTF. This chain uses TRBV9 with TRBJ1-2; 7 bases fit TRBD1. The germline CDR1 and CDR2 sequences are SGDLS and YYNGEE. Unmatched junction bases numbered 13, after V lost 3 bases and J lost 8 bases. CDR3 size: 15 residues.

V gene TRBV30 combines with J gene TRBJ2-1; 13 positions agree with TRBD2. V shed 5 bases, J shed 6 bases, and the junction held 1 base outside the gene matches. Per germline, CDR1 GTSNPN and CDR2 SVGIG (reference sequence). The length of the CDR3 is 13 residues. The CDR3 DNA sequence: TGTGCCTGGGGGACTAGCGGGATCAATGAGCAGTTCTTC. Protein: CAWGTSGINEQFF.

This clonotype was detected a few times. The V and J genes are TRBV6-1 and TRBJ2-7; TRBD1 aligns across 7 bases. With V trimmed by 6 bases and J by 0 bases, 11 bases remained unmatched. Looked up from germline, CDR1 is MNHNS and CDR2 is SASEGT. The CDR3 contains 16 residues. The CDR3 DNA reads as TGTGCCAGCAGCCAAAAGCCGGGACAGACCTCCTACGAGCAGTACTTC. Its translation is CASSQKPGQTSYEQYF.

This clonotype was observed a handful of times. The chain carries TRBV27 and TRBJ2-3; 8 bases match TRBD2. CDR3 length: 17 amino acids. J lost 2 bases, V lost 6 bases, and 13 bases had no gene match. The germline gives CDR1 MNHEY, CDR2 SMNVEV (reference sequence). The CDR3: CASSPIPGLDHTDTQYF. The CDR3 DNA sequence: TGTGCCAGCAGCCCTATACCGGGACTAGACCACACAGATACGCAGTATTTT.

V usage is TRBV3-1 and J usage is TRBJ2-7; weak D call: TRBD1 (5 bases). The ends were cut back, 4 bases at V and 3 bases at J, with 13 bases in the middle. The germline gives CDR1 LGHDT, CDR2 YNNKEL (reference sequence). The CDR3 runs 14 residues. The CDR3: CASSRSGSNYEQYF. The CDR3 nucleotides are TGTGCCAGCAGCCGATCAGGGTCAAACTACGAGCAGTACTTC.

This rearrangement joins TRBV30 to TRBJ2-3; D remains unclear. The germline V gene encodes CDR1 GTSNPN and CDR2 SVGIG (reference sequence). V dropped 2 bases and J dropped 3 bases, with 12 bases sitting between them. The length of the CDR3 is 14 residues. This chain's CDR3 is CAWSFALGTDTQYF. The CDR3 nucleotides are TGTGCCTGGAGTTTCGCATTGGGGACAGATACGCAGTATTTT.

The gene calls are TRBV28 and TRBJ2-2; perhaps TRBD2 as D (6 bases). The CDR3 loop spans 14 amino acids. V was pared by 5 bases and J by 3 bases, with 10 bases between. Looked up from germline, CDR1 is MDHEN and CDR2 is SYDVKM. The CDR3 DNA sequence: TGTGCCAGCAGTACCGGGGACTACACCGGGGAGCTGTTTTTT. It specifies CASSTGDYTGELFF.

V and J are TRBV7-2 and TRBJ1-1; D ambiguous. CDR3 length: 15 amino acids. CDR1 and CDR2 (germline): SGHTA, FQGNSA. Deletions cut 5 bases from V and 1 base from J, with 14 bases between. The CDR3 spells CASSPSRFRNTEAFF. The CDR3 DNA reads as TGTGCCAGCAGCCCCTCCAGGTTCCGGAACACTGAAGCTTTCTTT.

V is TRBV3-1 and J is TRBJ2-7, with D perhaps matching TRBD2 (6 bases). This CDR3 is 17 amino acids long. V was shortened by 1 base and J by 2 bases, with 18 bases between the two germline ends. Germline CDR1 reads LGHDT; CDR2 reads YNNKEL (reference sequence). The CDR3 region has the DNA TGTGCCAGCAGCCAAGGGAGGGGCAGCCTAATTCCCTACGAGCAGTACTTC. Its translation: CASSQGRGSLIPYEQYF.

In its sample, this clonotype was seen a few times. This chain uses TRBV18 with TRBJ2-1; 10 nucleotides agree with TRBD2. The CDR3 contains 16 residues. Germline CDR1 and CDR2: KGHSH and LQKENI. The V and J ends lost 6 bases and 0 bases, in that order; junction bases with no gene match: 5. CDR3 loop: CASSPLAGDSYNEQFF. The CDR3 nucleotides read TGTGCCAGCTCGCCTCTAGCGGGGGACTCCTACAATGAGCAGTTCTTC.